One sample yielded the 11 T cell receptor beta chains listed below, sequenced in a study of blood T cells in healthy people across ages. Using a J-beta primer mix together with a sample-barcoded 5' primer, a second PCR was run for roughly 6 to 12 cycles. Via MiXCR, TCRdb re-called the 5' RACE reads, giving one row per CDR3 protein. The sample lists 1.8 million or so distinct CDR3 sequences; about two fifths were seen once. The sequencing sample was made of blood. The receptors derive from a human donor in good health.

V gene TRBV29-1 combines with J gene TRBJ2-1; 7 bases align to TRBD1. The better agreement between TRBJ2-7 and the DNA end casts doubt on the J call. Per the germline V gene, CDR1 is SQVTM and CDR2 is ANQGSEA. This CDR3 contains 15 residues. The CDR3 loop is CSVEIWDSDYNEQYF. The CDR3 nucleotides are TGCAGCGTTGAAATTTGGGACAGTGACTACAATGAGCAGTACTTC.

The chain couples TRBV15 to TRBJ1-2; perhaps TRBD1 as D (5 bases). Germline assignment: CDR1 LNHNV and CDR2 YYDKDF (reference sequence). This CDR3 is 12 amino acids long. The V end was cut by 5 bases, the J end by 7 bases, with 11 bases between. CDR3 sequence (DNA): TGTGCCACCAGCGGCGCAGGGATTGGCTACACCTTC. This gives the protein CATSGAGIGYTF.

The rearrangement joins TRBV12-3 or TRBV12-4 to TRBJ2-6, with D possibly being TRBD1 (5 bases). V lost 7 bases, J lost 0 bases, and 16 bases lay in between. The CDR3 consists of 17 residues. CDR3 protein: CASIPRADYSGANVLTF. The CDR3 region has the DNA TGTGCCAGCATTCCCAGGGCGGATTACTCTGGGGCCAACGTCCTGACTTTC.

This clonotype was found many times. This chain joins TRBV10-3 and TRBJ1-1; 8 nucleotides agree with TRBD1. The junction had 4 bases not matched to a gene; V was cut back by 0 bases and J by 4 bases. This CDR3 comprises 15 residues. Germline V gene sequence: CDR1 ENHRY, CDR2 SYGVKD. The CDR3: CAISESITGGTEAFF. In nucleotides, the CDR3 is TGTGCCATCAGTGAGTCGATTACAGGGGGCACTGAAGCTTTCTTT.

This clonotype was recorded once. The chain joins TRBV5-6 to TRBJ2-7; D not resolved. The CDR3 runs to 16 residues. V was clipped by 2 bases and J by 3 bases, with 18 bases between them. The germline CDR1 and CDR2 sequences are SGHDT and YYEEEE. Here the CDR3 DNA reads TGTGCCAGCAGCTTATCGGTCAATAGGTTCGGCTACGAGCAGTACTTC. The encoded protein is CASSLSVNRFGYEQYF.

This clonotype has only a few counts. The chain has TRBV24-1 and TRBJ2-1; no clear D gene. The CDR3 extends over 12 amino acids. Looked up from germline, CDR1 is KGHDR and CDR2 is SFDVKD. The V end was cut by 5 bases, the J end by 8 bases, with 9 bases between. The CDR3 coding sequence is TGTGCCACCAGTGGTACCGTCCATGAGCAGTTCTTC. This encodes CATSGTVHEQFF.

This clonotype came up a few times. The rearrangement joins TRBV20-1 to TRBJ1-5; 8 bases agree with TRBD1. V gave up 4 bases and J gave up 6 bases; unmatched junction bases: 11. Germline V gene lookup returns CDR1 DFQATT and CDR2 SNEGSKA (reference sequence). This CDR3 is 15 amino acids long. CDR3 sequence (DNA): TGCAGTGCTATGGACAGGGTCATCTGGAGTCAGCCCCAGCATTTT. Translated, it gives CSAMDRVIWSQPQHF.

This clonotype was recorded a few times. V usage is TRBV3-1 and J usage is TRBJ2-5; D unclear. The CDR3 is 12 residues long. Looked up from germline, CDR1 is LGHDT and CDR2 is YNNKEL (reference sequence). The ends were cut back, 2 bases at V and 5 bases at J, with 6 bases in the middle. The CDR3 region is CASSQTSETQYF. The DNA for the CDR3 is TGTGCCAGCAGCCAAACATCTGAGACCCAGTACTTC.

This clonotype appeared a few times. The gene calls are TRBV5-1 and TRBJ2-1; tentatively, D is TRBD2 (6 bases). The CDR3 length is 15 residues. Germline V CDR1 and CDR2: SGHRS, YFSETQ. V dropped 5 bases and J dropped 1 base, with 13 bases sitting between them. The chain's CDR3 is CASRPRDLSYNEQFF. DNA for the CDR3: TGCGCCAGCAGGCCCCGGGACTTATCCTACAATGAGCAGTTCTTC.

This clonotype was seen a handful of times. V and J are TRBV12-3 or TRBV12-4 and TRBJ1-1, with 8 nucleotides matching TRBD1. The V gene end was trimmed by 5 bases and the J gene end by 2 bases; junction bases not matched to a gene: 10. This CDR3 comprises 16 residues. The CDR3 DNA follows: TGTGCCAGCAGTGAGCCGCGGGACAGGAGAAACACTGAAGCTTTCTTT. Translation gives CASSEPRDRRNTEAFF.

With respect to this clonotype: Germline is not matched at one junction end, which may reflect a read error. The chain combines TRBV25-1 with TRBJ2-1; 7 bases match TRBD1. The germline V gene encodes CDR1 MGHDK and CDR2 SYGVNS. The CDR3 has 16 amino acids. The CDR3, as DNA: TGTGCCAGCAGTGATACGACAGGGAAATCTTTGAATGCGCAGTTCTTC. It is translated as CASSDTTGKSLNAQFF.